The clone carrying this TCR beta chain was picked up a small number of times. This entry comes from a study of T-cell reconstitution after alpha-beta-depleted transplantation in children. The CDR3 is 15 residues long. The V end lost 4 bases, the J end lost 0 bases, and 11 bases lay between the germline ends. During its preparation, the TCRbeta library received unique molecular identifiers. A single record per CDR3 protein comes from TCRdb applying MiXCR to the PCR reads. The sample holds 250,000 to 300,000 distinct CDR3 sequences, approximately 9.6% seen once. This sequence joins TRBV12-3 or TRBV12-4 and TRBJ2-3, with D unresolved. Sequenced here: PBMCs from the stem cell graft donor, sampled from the stem cell graft. This receptor was identified in a human donor who donated a stem cell graft to a child with SCID. Here the CDR3 DNA reads TGTGCCAGCAGTTACCGGGCAAGTAGCACAGATACGCAGTATTTT. Encoded protein: CASSYRASSTDTQYF.